Shown below are 28 T cell receptor beta chains from a single sample sequenced in a study of Graves' ophthalmopathy and Graves' hyperthyroidism. Scientists amplified the TCR beta CDR3 regions from RNA transcripts. The authors performed first-round RT-PCR with HTBI primers and then a second-round multiplex PCR. Via MiXCR, TCRdb re-called the multiplex PCR reads, giving one row per CDR3 protein. The table has approximately 480,000 distinct CDR3 sequences, 14% seen once; the top ten hold approximately 9.8%. The source material was blood. The source is a woman in her 30s with Graves' ophthalmopathy.

Ten or more counts support this clonotype. The chain is built from TRBV6-5 and TRBJ1-1; D not certain. Germline assignment: CDR1 MNHEY and CDR2 SVGAGI. The CDR3 length is 13 residues. V was cut by 7 bases and J by 2 bases, with 11 bases left in between. CDR3 protein: CASTPPGNTEAFF. The CDR3 region has the DNA TGTGCCAGCACCCCGCCGGGAAACACTGAAGCTTTCTTT.

In its sample, this clonotype was seen a few times. The chain couples TRBV7-3 to TRBJ2-7, with D unresolved. CDR3 length: 13 residues. In germline, CDR1 is SGHTA, CDR2 FQGTGA. V shed 0 bases and J shed 5 bases, with 8 bases lying between them. The CDR3 is CASSLTVGDEQYF. The CDR3 DNA follows: TGTGCCAGCAGCTTAACAGTTGGCGACGAGCAGTACTTC.

There are a few counts of this clonotype. CDR3 sequence: CASSYGTGGLFSGNTIYF. The CDR3 nucleotides are TGTGCCAGCAGCTATGGGACAGGGGGCCTTTTCTCTGGAAACACCATATATTTT. This sequence joins TRBV12-3 or TRBV12-4 and TRBJ1-3; 12 nucleotides align to TRBD1. Trimming cost V 6 bases and J 0 bases; bases outside gene matches: 9. CDR3 length: 18 amino acids.

This clonotype was detected many times. The V and J genes are TRBV7-2 and TRBJ2-5, with TRBD1 matching over 8 bases. Germline CDR1 reads SGHTA; CDR2 reads FQGNSA. This CDR3 comprises 15 residues. Trimming at V came to 5 bases and at J to 1 base, leaving 6 bases not matched to a gene. The CDR3 sequence: CASSRTGRSQETQYF. In DNA, the CDR3 is TGTGCCAGCAGCCGGACAGGGCGGTCCCAAGAGACCCAGTACTTC.

This clonotype came up many times. The V gene is TRBV6-5, the J gene TRBJ1-5; D unclear. Germline assignment: CDR1 MNHEY and CDR2 SVGAGI. This CDR3 has 14 residues. The germline V and J ends were trimmed by 8 bases and 2 bases, with 13 bases remaining between them. CDR3 sequence: CASLLDGGNQPQHF. The CDR3 bases are TGTGCCAGCCTTCTCGACGGGGGCAATCAGCCCCAGCATTTT.

This clonotype was seen ten or more times. CDR3 in amino acids: CSVTQGPLNTEAFF. CDR3 coding DNA: TGCAGCGTGACCCAGGGGCCGCTGAACACTGAAGCTTTCTTT. The chain is built from TRBV29-1 and TRBJ1-1, with D possibly matching TRBD1 (6 bases). Trimming took off 6 bases at V and 0 bases at J, with 14 bases between the two ends. CDR1 is SQVTM and CDR2 is ANQGSEA in the germline V gene. This CDR3 is built from 14 residues.

The table lists this clonotype with many counts. The rearrangement uses TRBV6-1 and TRBJ1-1; D remains unclear. This CDR3 has 13 amino acids. The V end lost 2 bases, the J end lost 5 bases, and 9 bases lay between the germline ends. CDR1 is MNHNS, CDR2 SASEGT, per germline. CDR3 bases: TGTGCCAGCAGTGAAAGTCGGGGAACTGAAGCTTTCTTT. Encoded protein: CASSESRGTEAFF.

This clonotype was recorded many times. V and J are TRBV10-3 and TRBJ2-4, with TRBD2 matching 8 bases. CDR3 length: 16 residues. The V segment lost 2 bases and the J segment 0 bases; nucleotides outside the gene matches: 3. The germline V gene has CDR1 ENHRY and CDR2 SYGVKD. CDR3 amino acids: CAISERGGLAKNIQYF. DNA for the CDR3: TGTGCCATCAGTGAGCGGGGGGGGCTAGCCAAAAACATTCAGTACTTC.

The chain couples TRBV10-1 to TRBJ1-5; no firm D call. This CDR3 contains 13 residues. The V end was cut by 2 bases, the J end by 4 bases, with 6 bases between. CDR1 is WNHNN, CDR2 SYGVQD, per germline (reference sequence). The chain's CDR3 is CASSEGKNQPQHF. The CDR3 DNA is TGCGCCAGCAGTGAGGGCAAAAATCAGCCCCAGCATTTT.

Of note for this clonotype: Sequence at one end of the junction differs from germline and may be a read error. The chain recombines TRBV6-1 with TRBJ2-7; D is unresolved. The CDR3 is 14 amino acids. Germline V gene data show CDR1 as MNHNS and CDR2 as SASEGT. The CDR3 loop is CASSVRVGSYDQYF. The CDR3 nucleotides read TGTGCCAGCAGCGTCCGGGTCGGTTCCTACGATCAGTACTTC.

This clonotype was counted many times. The CDR3 sequence: CASSPRTSHETQYF. The CDR3 nucleotides are TGTGCCAGCAGCCCTAGGACTAGTCACGAGACCCAGTACTTC. This chain links TRBV11-2 with TRBJ2-5, with TRBD2 matching 7 bases. Germline V CDR1 and CDR2: SGHAT, FQNNGV. The J segment lost 5 bases and the V segment lost 5 bases, leaving 8 bases of the junction unmatched. The CDR3 has 14 amino acids.

This clonotype was counted ten times or more. This sequence joins TRBV12-3 or TRBV12-4 and TRBJ2-2; D is unclear. The CDR3 consists of 12 residues. Trimming left V 7 bases short and J 6 bases short, with 9 bases between. The CDR3 here is CASTQAAGELFF. CDR3 nucleotide sequence: TGTGCCAGCACACAAGCAGCCGGGGAGCTGTTTTTT.

V usage is TRBV7-9 and J usage is TRBJ2-5; 9 bases are shared with TRBD1. The length of the CDR3 is 14 residues. Germline V gene lookup returns CDR1 SEHNR and CDR2 FQNEAQ (reference sequence). V was clipped by 10 bases and J by 4 bases; unmatched bases: 10. The CDR3, as DNA: TGTGCCACCACGGTGACAGGGGGGGGAGAGACCCAGTACTTC. Protein product: CATTVTGGGETQYF.

This clonotype was counted at least ten times. The rearrangement uses TRBV11-1 and TRBJ1-2; 7 nucleotides align to TRBD1. Trimming removed 5 bases from V and 4 bases from J; junction bases left unmatched: 10. CDR1 is SGHAT, CDR2 FQDESV, per germline (reference sequence). The CDR3 has 15 residues. DNA for the CDR3: TGTGCCAGCAGCCACAGACAGGGCGGGGGCTATGGCTACACCTTC. Protein: CASSHRQGGGYGYTF.

This clonotype was counted at least ten times. Here the CDR3 DNA reads TGTGCCAGCAGGGGTAGCGGCCAAGAGACCCAGTACTTC. Encoded protein: CASRGSGQETQYF. The chain couples TRBV27 to TRBJ2-5, with D perhaps TRBD2 (6 bases). The CDR3 length is 13 residues. Germline CDR1 reads MNHEY; CDR2 reads SMNVEV (reference sequence). Trimming cost V 6 bases and J 1 base, with 9 bases left between them.

This clonotype has ten or more counts. V is TRBV3-1 and J is TRBJ2-2; 8 nucleotides align to TRBD1. From germline, CDR1 is LGHDT and CDR2 YNNKEL (reference sequence). The CDR3 is 15 residues long. The J segment lost 7 bases and the V segment lost 4 bases, leaving 8 bases of the junction unmatched. CDR3 sequence (DNA): TGTGCCAGCAGCCCCGGGACAGGAGGGTTCGGGGAGCTGTTTTTT. It specifies CASSPGTGGFGELFF.

Ten or more counts support this clonotype. This chain links TRBV7-2 with TRBJ2-4; 13 bases fit TRBD2. This CDR3 has 15 amino acids. The ends lost 2 bases at V and 7 bases at J; junction bases unmatched: 2. From germline, CDR1 is SGHTA and CDR2 FQGNSA. CDR3 in amino acids: CASSLTSGRGNIQYF. Here the CDR3 DNA reads TGTGCCAGCAGCTTAACTAGCGGGAGGGGGAACATTCAGTACTTC.

This clonotype occurred many times. The chain employs TRBV6-2 or TRBV6-3 and TRBJ1-5; D unclear. The V end was cut by 4 bases, the J end by 0 bases, with 10 bases between. This CDR3 comprises 15 residues. Looked up from germline, CDR1 is MNHEY and CDR2 is SVGEGT. The CDR3 sequence is CASSSSYYSNQPQHF. Written as DNA, the CDR3 is TGTGCCAGCAGTTCCAGCTATTATAGCAATCAGCCCCAGCATTTT.

This clonotype was seen ten or more times. V is TRBV12-3 or TRBV12-4 and J is TRBJ1-6; D is possibly TRBD1 (6 bases). V dropped 6 bases and J dropped 6 bases, with 9 bases sitting between them. CDR3 length: 13 amino acids. CDR3 DNA sequence: TGTGCCAGCAGGGACAGTACTAATTCACCCCTCCACTTT. Translation: CASRDSTNSPLHF.

Many counts were recorded for this clonotype. The chain has TRBV6-5 and TRBJ1-5, with unresolved D. The germline V gene encodes CDR1 MNHEY and CDR2 SVGAGI. The CDR3 covers 16 residues. The V end lost 2 bases, the J end lost 5 bases, and 16 bases lay between the germline ends. CDR3 residues: CASSYPRGPRDQPQHF. For the CDR3, the DNA is TGTGCCAGCAGTTACCCCCGGGGTCCGAGGGATCAGCCCCAGCATTTT.

This clonotype was detected many times. This sequence joins TRBV19 and TRBJ1-1; possibly TRBD1 for D (5 bases). Trimming pared 7 bases from V and 0 bases from J, leaving 15 bases between. In germline, CDR1 is LNHDA, CDR2 SQIVND (reference sequence). This CDR3 has 15 residues. CDR3 sequence reads: CASTGPGGMNTEAFF. The CDR3 nucleotides read TGTGCCAGTACCGGACCTGGGGGGATGAACACTGAAGCTTTCTTT.

Many counts were recorded for this clonotype. This chain joins TRBV16 and TRBJ1-6, with 7 bases that match TRBD1. Germline V CDR1 and CDR2: KGHSY, FQNENV. Trimming cost V 3 bases and J 7 bases; bases outside gene matches: 0. The CDR3 length is 13 residues. CDR3: CASSQTGNSPLHF. In DNA form, the CDR3 reads TGTGCCAGCAGCCAGACAGGGAATTCACCCCTCCACTTT.

This clonotype has at least ten counts. The chain combines TRBV15 with TRBJ2-5; TRBD1 matches 8 bases. Per the germline V gene, CDR1 is LNHNV and CDR2 is YYDKDF (reference sequence). The CDR3 is made up of 15 amino acids. With V trimmed by 0 bases and J by 4 bases, 4 bases remained unmatched. CDR3 sequence: CATSRETGVGETQYF. The CDR3 DNA reads TGTGCCACCAGCAGAGAGACAGGGGTCGGAGAGACCCAGTACTTC.

This clonotype was detected many times. The chain carries TRBV12-3 or TRBV12-4 and TRBJ2-5; no reliable D call. The V end was cut by 5 bases, the J end by 4 bases, with 14 bases between. CDR3 size: 14 residues. The CDR3 DNA reads as TGTGCCAGCAGTCCCTGGACCGTCAGAGAGACCCAGTACTTC. Residues: CASSPWTVRETQYF.

There are many counts of this clonotype. The chain employs TRBV20-1 and TRBJ1-1; perhaps TRBD1 as D (6 bases). V lost 8 bases, J lost 3 bases, and 16 bases lay in between. The CDR3 is 13 residues long. The germline gives CDR1 DFQATT, CDR2 SNEGSKA (reference sequence). Here the CDR3 reads CSTWGPEDTEAFF. Here the CDR3 DNA reads TGCAGTACGTGGGGGCCCGAAGACACTGAAGCTTTCTTT.

This clonotype was seen at least ten times. The gene calls are TRBV6-5 and TRBJ1-2; D is uncertain. V was clipped by 0 bases and J by 0 bases, with 5 bases between them. Per germline, CDR1 MNHEY and CDR2 SVGAGI. The CDR3 length is 14 residues. CDR3 sequence: CASSYSSTNYGYTF. Written as DNA, the CDR3 is TGTGCCAGCAGTTACTCATCCACTAACTATGGCTACACCTTC.

Comments on this clonotype: With a much larger clone just one base away, this may be a read error. The rearrangement links TRBV6-4 to TRBJ1-5; weak D call: TRBD1 (5 bases). CDR3 size: 13 residues. Germline CDR1 and CDR2: MRHNA and SNTAGT. The CDR3 sequence is CVSTRGGDQPQHF. The CDR3 region has the DNA TGTGTCAGCACCCGGGGCGGAGATCAGCCCCAGCATTTT.

The chain uses TRBV19 and TRBJ1-6; D is unclear. Germline loops: CDR1 LNHDA, CDR2 SQIVND (reference sequence). Trimming shortened V by 0 bases and J by 6 bases, and 0 bases separated the two germline ends. This CDR3 has 12 amino acids. As DNA, the CDR3 is TGTGCCAGTAGTATAGATAATTCACCCCTCCACTTT. Amino acid sequence: CASSIDNSPLHF.